This T cell receptor (beta chain) was retrieved from a study of post-analysis software for immune sequencing data. General study points: Higher frequency in patients than in controls was seen for roughly five TRBV segments, with TRBV5-6, TRBV5-1 and TRBV20-1 among them.

The trim removed 6 bases at V and 7 bases at J, leaving 13 bases unmatched. The germline CDR1 and CDR2 sequences are MNHEY and SVGAGI. This CDR3 comprises 16 residues. Unique molecular identifiers featured in each of the TCR beta cDNA libraries. TCRdb re-analysed the PCR reads in MiXCR, keeping a single row per CDR3 protein. The repertoire holds 450,000 to 650,000 distinct CDR3 sequences, with 44% as singletons. This clonotype was observed a handful of times. What it recognizes is unknown. This chain joins TRBV6-5 and TRBJ1-1, with 11 bases aligning to TRBD1. The sequenced material came from blood. This receptor was identified in a girl aged 10-17 years with multiple sclerosis. Here the CDR3 reads CASSRQGQGVVGEAFF. In nucleotides, the CDR3 is TGTGCCAGCAGCCGACAGGGACAGGGGGTGGTTGGTGAAGCTTTCTTT.